The present T cell receptor beta chain was sequenced within a study of post-analysis software for immune sequencing data. Study background: Relapsing-remitting, secondary progressive and progressive-relapsing multiple sclerosis courses were included. Study findings and constraints: Controls' normalized Chao1 diversity significantly exceeded that of multiple sclerosis patients. F measure clustering grouped samples strongly by preparation batch. Patients carried a handful of TRBV segments more frequently than controls did, and TRBV5-6, TRBV5-1 and TRBV20-1 were among them.

Remarks on this clonotype: The target antigen is unknown.

The library was made from cDNA and included unique molecular identifiers. Some 450,000 cDNA molecules were recovered from an input of 1 to 10 million T cells. TCRdb analysed the PCR reads with MiXCR anew, one entry per CDR3 protein. The sample includes 450,000 to 650,000 distinct CDR3 sequences, about 40% seen only once; the top ten take 1.7%. Trimming pared 4 bases from V and 2 bases from J, leaving 7 bases between. Germline lookup yields CDR1 SGHRS and CDR2 YFSETQ. The CDR3 runs 13 residues. This receptor was taken from a girl aged 10-17 years with multiple sclerosis. Sequencing was carried out using blood. The chain has TRBV5-1 and TRBJ1-5; D is undetermined. In DNA form, the CDR3 reads TGCGCCAGCAGCATAGACGGCAATCAGCCCCAGCATTTT. Encoded protein: CASSIDGNQPQHF.